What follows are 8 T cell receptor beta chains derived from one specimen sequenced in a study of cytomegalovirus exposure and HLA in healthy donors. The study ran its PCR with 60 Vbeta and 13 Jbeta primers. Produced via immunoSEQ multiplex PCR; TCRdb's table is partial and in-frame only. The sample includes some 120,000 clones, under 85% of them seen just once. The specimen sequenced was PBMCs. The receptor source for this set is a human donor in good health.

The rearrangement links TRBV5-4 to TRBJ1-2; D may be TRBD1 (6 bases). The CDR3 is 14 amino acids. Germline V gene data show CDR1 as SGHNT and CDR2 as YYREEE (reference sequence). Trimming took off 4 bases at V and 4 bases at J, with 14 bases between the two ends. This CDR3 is CASSDMDSPYGYTF. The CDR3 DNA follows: TGTGCCAGCAGCGATATGGACAGCCCCTATGGCTACACCTTC.

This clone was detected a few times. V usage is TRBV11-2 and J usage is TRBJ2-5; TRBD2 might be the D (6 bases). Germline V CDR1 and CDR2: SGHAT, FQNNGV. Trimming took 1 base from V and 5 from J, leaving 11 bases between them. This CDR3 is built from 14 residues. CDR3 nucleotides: TGTGCCAGCAGCTTAGCGGGAGCTGGGGAGACCCAGTACTTC. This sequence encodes CASSLAGAGETQYF.

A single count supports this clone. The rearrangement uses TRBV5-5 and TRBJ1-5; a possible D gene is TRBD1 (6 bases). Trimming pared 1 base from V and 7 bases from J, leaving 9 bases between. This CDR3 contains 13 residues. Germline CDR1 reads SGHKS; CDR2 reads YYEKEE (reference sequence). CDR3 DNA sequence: TGTGCCAGCAGCTTGTGGGGGGGCCAGCCCCAGCATTTT. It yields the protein CASSLWGGQPQHF.

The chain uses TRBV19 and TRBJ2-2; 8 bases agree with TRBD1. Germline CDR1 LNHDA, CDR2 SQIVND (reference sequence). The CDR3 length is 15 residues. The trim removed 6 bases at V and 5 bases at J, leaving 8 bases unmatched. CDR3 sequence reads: CASRQGAVDTGELFF. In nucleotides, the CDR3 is TGTGCCAGTAGGCAGGGGGCCGTCGATACCGGGGAGCTGTTTTTT.

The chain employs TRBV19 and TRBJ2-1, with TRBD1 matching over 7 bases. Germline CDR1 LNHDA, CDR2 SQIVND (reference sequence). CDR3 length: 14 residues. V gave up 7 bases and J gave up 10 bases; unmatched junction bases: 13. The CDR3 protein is CASMKGARVKEQFF. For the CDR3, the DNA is TGTGCCAGTATGAAGGGGGCAAGGGTTAAAGAGCAGTTCTTC.

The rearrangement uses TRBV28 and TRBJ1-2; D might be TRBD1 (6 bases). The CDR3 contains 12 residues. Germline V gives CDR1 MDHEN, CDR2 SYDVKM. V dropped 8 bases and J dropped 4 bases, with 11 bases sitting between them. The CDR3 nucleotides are TGTGCCAGCGGCACAGGGCTCTATGGCTACACCTTC. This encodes CASGTGLYGYTF.

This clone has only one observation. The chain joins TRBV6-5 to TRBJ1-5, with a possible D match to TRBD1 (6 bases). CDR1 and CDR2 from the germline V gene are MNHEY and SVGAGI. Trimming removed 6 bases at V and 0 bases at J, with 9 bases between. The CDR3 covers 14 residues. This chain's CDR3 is CASRRDTSNQPQHF. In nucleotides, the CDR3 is TGTGCCAGCAGGAGGGACACTAGCAATCAGCCCCAGCATTTT.

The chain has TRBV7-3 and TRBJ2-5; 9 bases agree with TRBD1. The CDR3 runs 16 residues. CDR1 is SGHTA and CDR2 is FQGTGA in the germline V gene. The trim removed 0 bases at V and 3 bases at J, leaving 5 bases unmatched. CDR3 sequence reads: CASSLTHRGHEETQYF. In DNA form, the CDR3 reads TGTGCCAGCAGCTTAACCCACAGGGGGCACGAAGAGACCCAGTACTTC. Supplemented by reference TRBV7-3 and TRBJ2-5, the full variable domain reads GAGVSQTPSNKVTEKGKYVELRCDPISGHTALYWYRQSLGQGPEFLIYFQGTGAADDSGLPNDRFFAVRPEGSVSTLKIQRTERGDSAVYLCASSLTHRGHEETQYFGPGTRLLVL.